This T cell receptor beta chain was obtained from a study of blood T cell repertoires in COVID-19 (dated by TCRdb to the early 2020s). Context from the whole study: Samples from collaborators originated in the United States, Italy and Spain and spanned both the acute and convalescent phases of COVID-19. Where available, HLA class I and class II types were obtained from metadata supplied by the sample provider rather than from assay-based typing. Samples came from the ongoing ImmuneRACE study (first 160 participants) plus 1,254 subjects from 6 global collaborators. Subjects who had been exposed to COVID-19, were actively infected with it, or had recovered from it provided the deeply sampled blood TCRbeta repertoires that made up the dataset. The prospective study material was composed of cDNA or gDNA derived from T cells, B-cell-depleted T cells, or PBMCs. A freely available public database, intended as a resource for researchers studying the immune response to SARS-CoV-2, is where the repertoires were released. Nearly every sample came with metadata listing a de-identified subject ID, COVID-19 status, age in years and sex.

What the authors observed across the whole study: Clinical and demographic metadata were provided uncurated, with the amount varying by source and participant.

This clone was observed a handful of times. No cognate antigen has been identified for it. No base quality information exists; no much larger clone differs at one position. The immunoSEQ Assay, a bias-controlled multiplex PCR, was used to amplify TCRbeta CDR3 regions from genomic DNA. Under the source paper's analysis protocol: Within the assay, amplification of reference gene primers was used to estimate how many nucleated cells each sample contained. To quantify the absolute abundance of each unique TCRbeta CDR3 rearrangement, sequence reads were collapsed and filtered. For each sample, productive Simpson clonality was calculated by taking the square root of Simpson's diversity index across productive rearrangements. Not all clones reach the TCRdb copy of this immuneACCESS table, which keeps in-frame sequences only. Checked studies attribute under half of the gap to unresolved V genes and leave the rest unexplained. The DNA was the basis for D and trimming; V, J and clone size are from that table. The sample data list some 170,000 clones, and roughly 87% of these were observed just once. The top ten constitute 0.95% to 1.5% of the sample.

Participants in the prospective study were enrolled through a virtual design, were aged 18 to 89 years, and lived in approximately 24 United States geographic areas. To assign participants to cohorts, the prospective study relied on clinical history that participants themselves reported in a screening survey and a study questionnaire. In the prospective study, whole blood, serum and a nasopharyngeal or oropharyngeal swab were collected from each participant by mobile phlebotomists. Prospective study participants could optionally give additional blood draws and questionnaires over a roughly two-month period. Before DNA extraction, blood samples from the prospective study were shipped at room temperature or frozen. Relative to germline, V is missing 1 base and J is missing 5 bases, with 7 bases of the junction outside any gene match. The CDR1 and CDR2 encoded by the germline V gene are MNHNS and SASEGT. The CDR3 measures 15 amino acids from cysteine to phenylalanine. The read is trimmed to its CDR3 DNA, 45 bases read in frame from base 1.

The clonotype was recovered from a human donor with acute COVID-19. The donor label of this sample is uncertain. The chain uses TRBV6-1 and TRBJ1-1; 7 central bases correspond to TRBD1. The sample taken for sequencing was PBMCs or T cells enriched from blood (not recorded which). The CDR3 corresponds to CASSEEEGAGTEAFF. The bases read TGTGCCAGCAGTGAAGAGGAGGGGGCGGGGACTGAAGCTTTCTTT.